Below are 11 T cell receptor beta chains sequenced from a single sample in a study of CD8+ T cells in alopecia areata. RNA was extracted and reverse transcribed into cDNA as the sequencing template. The assay was immunoSEQ multiplex PCR, and TCRdb's table has in-frame clones only and misses some. The table records 140,000 to 150,000 clones, approximately 51% of them present only once. The sample consisted of CD4+ T cells sorted from blood, taken at week 0. These receptors came from a human donor with alopecia areata.

The V gene is TRBV18, the J gene TRBJ2-7; no reliable D call. Trimming took 1 base from V and 7 from J, leaving 17 bases between them. Germline V gives CDR1 KGHSH, CDR2 LQKENI. This CDR3 is 15 amino acids long. This CDR3 reads CASSPQYVSPFEQYF. CDR3 sequence (DNA): TGTGCCAGCTCACCACAGTATGTTAGCCCGTTTGAGCAGTACTTC.

This chain links TRBV30 with TRBJ1-5, with TRBD1 as a possible D gene (6 bases). This CDR3 is built from 15 residues. Germline V gives CDR1 GTSNPN, CDR2 SVGIG (reference sequence). The ends were cut back, 5 bases at V and 7 bases at J, with 21 bases in the middle. CDR3 nucleotides: TGTGCCTGGGGCTCCGGGACACCGGGCCAACAGCCCCAGCATTTT. The encoded protein is CAWGSGTPGQQPQHF.

The table lists this clone with a few counts. The chain joins TRBV5-1 to TRBJ2-7; D ambiguous. CDR1 SGHRS and CDR2 YFSETQ come from the germline V gene. This CDR3 spans 16 amino acids. Trimming cost V 3 bases and J 0 bases, with 16 bases left between them. CDR3 in DNA: TGCGCCAGCAGCTGGGCGTCAGCTGGAAGCTCCTACGAGCAGTACTTC. It encodes CASSWASAGSSYEQYF. Full variable domain (outside the CDR3, taken from reference TRBV5-1 and TRBJ2-7): KAGVTQTPRYLIKTRGQQVTLSCSPISGHRSVSWYQQTPGQGLQFLFEYFSETQRNKGNFPGRFSGRQFSNSRSEMNVSTLELGDSALYLCASSWASAGSSYEQYFGPGTRLTVT.

The V gene is TRBV7-2, the J gene TRBJ1-2, with D maybe TRBD1 (5 bases). V dropped 3 bases and J dropped 5 bases, with 7 bases sitting between them. CDR1 is SGHTA, CDR2 FQGNSA, per germline. The CDR3 sequence is 12 residues long. This CDR3 reads CASSLTAYGYTF. Written as DNA, the CDR3 is TGTGCCAGCAGCTTGACAGCTTATGGCTACACCTTC.

This clone was found once. V is TRBV5-1 and J is TRBJ2-7, with 13 bases matching TRBD2. Germline V gene lookup returns CDR1 SGHRS and CDR2 YFSETQ. The trim removed 4 bases at V and 7 bases at J, leaving 8 bases unmatched. The CDR3 consists of 15 residues. The CDR3 nucleotides are TGCGCCAGCAGCCCAACTAGCGGGAGGGCCCAGGAGCAGTACTTC. Residues: CASSPTSGRAQEQYF.

This chain connects TRBV5-1 to TRBJ2-5; D call uncertain. Trimming removed 0 bases from V and 5 bases from J, with 8 bases in between. The CDR3 has 13 residues. The V gene's germline CDR1 is SGHRS and CDR2 YFSETQ. This chain's CDR3 is CASSLADGETQYF. The CDR3 DNA reads as TGCGCCAGCAGCTTGGCCGATGGCGAGACCCAGTACTTC.

The chain combines TRBV28 with TRBJ2-1; D remains unclear. The CDR3 extends over 15 amino acids. V dropped 6 bases and J dropped 6 bases, with 18 bases sitting between them. Germline assignment: CDR1 MDHEN and CDR2 SYDVKM. The CDR3: CASSPPIVMGNEQFF. Written as DNA, the CDR3 is TGTGCCAGCAGCCCCCCCATTGTGATGGGCAATGAGCAGTTCTTC.

J is TRBJ1-2 and V is TRBV25-1; D gene ambiguous. Per germline, CDR1 MGHDK and CDR2 SYGVNS. V was trimmed by 2 bases and J by 7 bases, leaving 8 bases between them. CDR3 length: 12 amino acids. Here the CDR3 DNA reads TGTGCCAGCAGTGAACCGGCTCGTGGCTACACCTTC. Its protein is CASSEPARGYTF.

This clone has a single count. V usage is TRBV4-2 and J usage is TRBJ1-4, with 7 bases that match TRBD1. The germline V gene encodes CDR1 LGHNA and CDR2 YNFKEQ. J lost 5 bases, V lost 5 bases, and 14 bases had no gene match. This CDR3 comprises 17 residues. Here the CDR3 DNA reads TGTGCCAGCAGCACGCGTCTTAACAGGGGCCGAAATGAAAAACTGTTTTTT. It specifies CASSTRLNRGRNEKLFF.

The chain combines TRBV30 with TRBJ2-1; possible D gene TRBD1, 6 bases. Deletions cut 0 bases from V and 3 bases from J, with 12 bases between. Germline CDR1 is GTSNPN and CDR2 is SVGIG (reference sequence). The CDR3 is 15 residues long. The CDR3 DNA follows: TGTGCCTGGAGTGTACGAACAGGGAGCTACAATGAGCAGTTCTTC. Amino acid sequence: CAWSVRTGSYNEQFF.

CDR3 in DNA: TGTGCCAGCAGTTCCCTACTAAAAATAGCGGGAAGCTACGAGCAGTACTTC. This encodes CASSSLLKIAGSYEQYF. V is TRBV28 and J is TRBJ2-7; 8 positions agree with TRBD2. Trimming took 4 bases from V and 3 from J; bases not matched to a gene: 14. The CDR3 spans 17 residues. Germline V gives CDR1 MDHEN, CDR2 SYDVKM.